The present entry profiles one T cell receptor (beta chain) with its context. Its antigen is unknown. The sample belongs to a study of cytomegalovirus exposure and HLA in healthy donors. Study summary: Both the 120 or so validation repertoires and the 500 to 700 first-cohort repertoires used the same platform, as reported by a later analysis.

Profiling relied on immunoSEQ multiplex PCR, and the TCRdb table lists in-frame clones only, not all of them. The sample contains 150,000 to 200,000 clones, about four fifths of which appear only once. Overall study findings and caveats: The study listed some 160 cytomegalovirus-associated TCR beta chains.

The receptor comes from a man aged 30 to 45 in good health and CMV-seropositive. The sample comprised PBMCs.

In nucleotides, the CDR3 is TGTGCCAGCAGCTTAGGGACTAGCGGCACCGGGGAGCTGTTTTTT. Its translation: CASSLGTSGTGELFF. This chain links TRBV7-6 with TRBJ2-2, with TRBD2 identical over 10 bases. V trimming: 1 base; J trimming: 4 bases; junction bases outside the gene matches: 0. Germline values: CDR1 SGHVS, CDR2 FNYEAQ. CDR3 length: 15 residues.